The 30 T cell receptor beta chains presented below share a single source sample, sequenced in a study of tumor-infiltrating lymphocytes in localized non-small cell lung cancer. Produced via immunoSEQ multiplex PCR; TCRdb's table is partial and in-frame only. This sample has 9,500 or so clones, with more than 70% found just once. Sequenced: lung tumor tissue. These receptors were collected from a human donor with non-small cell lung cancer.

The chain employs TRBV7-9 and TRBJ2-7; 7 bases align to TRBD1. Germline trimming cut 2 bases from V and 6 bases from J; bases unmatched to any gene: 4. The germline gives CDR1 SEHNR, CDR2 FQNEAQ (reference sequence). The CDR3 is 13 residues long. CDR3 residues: CASSLTTGREQYF. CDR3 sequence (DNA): TGTGCCAGCAGCTTAACGACAGGGCGCGAGCAGTACTTC. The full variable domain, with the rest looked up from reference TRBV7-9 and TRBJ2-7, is DTGVSQNPRHKITKRGQNVTFRCDPISEHNRLYWYRQTLGQGPEFLTYFQNEAQLEKSRLLSDRFSAERPKGSFSTLEIQRTEQGDSAMYLCASSLTTGREQYFGPGTRLTVT.

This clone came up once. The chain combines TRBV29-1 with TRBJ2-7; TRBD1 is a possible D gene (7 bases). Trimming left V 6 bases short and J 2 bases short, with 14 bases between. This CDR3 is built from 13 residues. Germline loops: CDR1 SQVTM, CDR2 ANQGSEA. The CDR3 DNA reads TGCAGCGTCCGGACAGGACTAACCTACGAGCAGTACTTC. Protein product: CSVRTGLTYEQYF.

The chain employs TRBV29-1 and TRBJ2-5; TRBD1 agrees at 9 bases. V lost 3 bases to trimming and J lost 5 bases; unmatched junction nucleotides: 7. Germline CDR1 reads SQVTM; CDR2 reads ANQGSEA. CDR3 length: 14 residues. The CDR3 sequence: CSVEGQGVGETQYF. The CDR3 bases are TGCAGCGTTGAGGGACAGGGCGTGGGGGAGACCCAGTACTTC.

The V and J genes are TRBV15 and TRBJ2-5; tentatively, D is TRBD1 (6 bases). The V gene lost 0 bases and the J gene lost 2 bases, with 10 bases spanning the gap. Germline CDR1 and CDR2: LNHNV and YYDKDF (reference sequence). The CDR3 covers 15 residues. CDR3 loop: CATSREPGQQETQYF. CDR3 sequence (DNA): TGTGCCACCAGCAGAGAACCGGGACAACAAGAGACCCAGTACTTC.

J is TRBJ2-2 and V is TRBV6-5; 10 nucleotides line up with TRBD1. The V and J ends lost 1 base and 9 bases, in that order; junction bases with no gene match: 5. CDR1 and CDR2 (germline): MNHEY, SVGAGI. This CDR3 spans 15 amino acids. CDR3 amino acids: CASSYWTGGSRELFF. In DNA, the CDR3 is TGTGCCAGCAGTTACTGGACAGGGGGTTCCCGGGAGCTGTTTTTT.

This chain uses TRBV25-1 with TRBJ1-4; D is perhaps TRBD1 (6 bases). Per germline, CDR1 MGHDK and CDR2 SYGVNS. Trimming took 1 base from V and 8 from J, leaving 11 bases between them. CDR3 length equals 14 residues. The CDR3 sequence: CASSESGALEKLFF. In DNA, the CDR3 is TGTGCCAGCAGTGAATCAGGGGCGCTGGAAAAACTGTTTTTT.

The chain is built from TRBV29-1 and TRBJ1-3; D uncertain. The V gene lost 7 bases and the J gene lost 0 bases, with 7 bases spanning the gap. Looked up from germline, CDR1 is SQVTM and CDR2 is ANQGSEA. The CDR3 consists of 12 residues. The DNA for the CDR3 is TGCAGCGCGGGTTTCTCTGGAAACACCATATATTTT. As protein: CSAGFSGNTIYF.

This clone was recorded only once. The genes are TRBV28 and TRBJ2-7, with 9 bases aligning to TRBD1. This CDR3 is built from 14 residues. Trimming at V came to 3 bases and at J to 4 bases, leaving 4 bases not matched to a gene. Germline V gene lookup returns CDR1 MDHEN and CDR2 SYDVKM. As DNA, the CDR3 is TGTGCCAGCAGTTTGGGACAGGGAGGGTACGAGCAGTACTTC. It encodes CASSLGQGGYEQYF.

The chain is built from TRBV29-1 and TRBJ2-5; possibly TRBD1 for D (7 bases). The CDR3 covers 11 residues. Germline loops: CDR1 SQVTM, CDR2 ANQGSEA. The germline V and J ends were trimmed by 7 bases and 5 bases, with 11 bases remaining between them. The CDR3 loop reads CSGGTVETQYF. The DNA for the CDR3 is TGCAGCGGCGGGACAGTGGAGACCCAGTACTTC. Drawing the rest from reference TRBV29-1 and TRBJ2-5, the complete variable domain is SAVISQKPSRDICQRGTSLTIQCQVDSQVTMMFWYRQQPGQSLTLIATANQGSEATYESGFVIDKFPISRPNLTFSTLTVSNMSPEDSSIYLCSGGTVETQYFGPGTRLLVL.

The CDR3 DNA reads TGTGCCAGCAGTTCCTGGACAGGGAGGGACACTGAAGCTTTCTTT. Protein: CASSSWTGRDTEAFF. This sequence joins TRBV11-1 and TRBJ1-1; 8 positions agree with TRBD1. In germline, CDR1 is SGHAT, CDR2 FQDESV (reference sequence). The CDR3 runs 15 residues. V lost 6 bases and J lost 3; bases outside the gene matches: 9.

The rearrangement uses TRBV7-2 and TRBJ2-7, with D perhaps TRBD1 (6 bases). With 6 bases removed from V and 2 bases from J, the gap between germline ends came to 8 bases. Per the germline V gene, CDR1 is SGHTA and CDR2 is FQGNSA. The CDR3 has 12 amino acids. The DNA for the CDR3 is TGTGCCAGCAGTCGACAGGCCTACGAGCAGTACTTC. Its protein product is CASSRQAYEQYF.

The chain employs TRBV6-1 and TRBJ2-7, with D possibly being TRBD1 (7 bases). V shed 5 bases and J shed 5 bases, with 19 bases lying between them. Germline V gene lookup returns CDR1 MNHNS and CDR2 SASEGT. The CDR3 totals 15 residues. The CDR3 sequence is CASSNPGGGKDEQYF. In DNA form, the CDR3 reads TGTGCCAGCAGTAACCCAGGGGGAGGTAAGGACGAGCAGTACTTC.

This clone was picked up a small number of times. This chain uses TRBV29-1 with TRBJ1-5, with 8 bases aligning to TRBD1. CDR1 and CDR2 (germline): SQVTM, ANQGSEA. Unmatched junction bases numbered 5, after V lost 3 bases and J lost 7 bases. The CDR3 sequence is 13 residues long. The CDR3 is CSVEDREGQPQHF. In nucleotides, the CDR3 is TGCAGCGTTGAGGACAGGGAGGGACAGCCCCAGCATTTT.

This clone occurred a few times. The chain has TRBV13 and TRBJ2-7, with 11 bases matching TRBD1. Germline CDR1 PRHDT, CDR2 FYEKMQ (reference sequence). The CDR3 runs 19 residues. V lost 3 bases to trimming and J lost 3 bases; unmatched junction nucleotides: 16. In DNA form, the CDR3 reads TGTGCCAGCAGCTTTACTCTCCCGGCCGGGACAGGGGGAATCTACGAGCAGTACTTC. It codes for CASSFTLPAGTGGIYEQYF. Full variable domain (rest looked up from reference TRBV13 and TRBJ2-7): AAGVIQSPRHLIKEKRETATLKCYPIPRHDTVYWYQQGPGQDPQFLISFYEKMQSDKGSIPDRFSAQQFSDYHSELNMSSLELGDSALYFCASSFTLPAGTGGIYEQYFGPGTRLTVT.

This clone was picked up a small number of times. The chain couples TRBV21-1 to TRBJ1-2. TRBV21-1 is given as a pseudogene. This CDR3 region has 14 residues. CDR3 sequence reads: CASSQLSSSYGYTF. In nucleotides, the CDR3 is TGTGCCAGCAGCCAGCTTTCAAGCTCCTATGGCTACACCTTC.

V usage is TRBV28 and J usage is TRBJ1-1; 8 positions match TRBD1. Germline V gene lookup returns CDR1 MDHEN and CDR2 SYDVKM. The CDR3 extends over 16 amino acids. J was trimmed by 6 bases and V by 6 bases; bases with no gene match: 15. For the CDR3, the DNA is TGTGCCAGCAGGCTACCTTACAGGGGGAACACAGCTGAAGCTTTCTTT. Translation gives CASRLPYRGNTAEAFF.

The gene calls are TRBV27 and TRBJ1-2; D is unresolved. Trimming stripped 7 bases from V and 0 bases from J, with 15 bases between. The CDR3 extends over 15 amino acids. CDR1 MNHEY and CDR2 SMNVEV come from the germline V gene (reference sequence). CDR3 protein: CASTARPETNYGYTF. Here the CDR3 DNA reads TGTGCCAGCACCGCACGCCCAGAAACTAACTATGGCTACACCTTC.

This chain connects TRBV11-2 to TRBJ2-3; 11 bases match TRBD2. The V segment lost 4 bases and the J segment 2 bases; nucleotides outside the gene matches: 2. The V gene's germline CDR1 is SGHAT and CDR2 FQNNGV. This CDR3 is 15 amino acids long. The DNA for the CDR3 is TGTGCCAGCAGCTCTAGCGGGGGGCCCACAGATACGCAGTATTTT. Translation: CASSSSGGPTDTQYF.

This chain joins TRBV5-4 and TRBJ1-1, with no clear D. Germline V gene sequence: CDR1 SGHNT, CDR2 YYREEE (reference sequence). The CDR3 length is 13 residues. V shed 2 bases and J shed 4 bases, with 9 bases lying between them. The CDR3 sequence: CASSFPRATEAFF. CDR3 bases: TGTGCCAGCAGCTTCCCGCGGGCCACTGAAGCTTTCTTT.

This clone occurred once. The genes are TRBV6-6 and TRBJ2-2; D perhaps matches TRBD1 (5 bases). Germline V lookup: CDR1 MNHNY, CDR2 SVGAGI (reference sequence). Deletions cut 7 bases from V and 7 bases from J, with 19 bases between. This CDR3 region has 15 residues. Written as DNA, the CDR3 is TGTGCCAGCACCAACTTTCAGGGCATCCTCGGGGAGCTGTTTTTT. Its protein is CASTNFQGILGELFF.

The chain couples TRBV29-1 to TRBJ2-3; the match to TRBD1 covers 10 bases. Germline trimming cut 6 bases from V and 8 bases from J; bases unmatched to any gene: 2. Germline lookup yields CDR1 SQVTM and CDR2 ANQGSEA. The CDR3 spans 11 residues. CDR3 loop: CSVRTGGTQYF. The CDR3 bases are TGCAGCGTCCGGACAGGGGGTACGCAGTATTTT.

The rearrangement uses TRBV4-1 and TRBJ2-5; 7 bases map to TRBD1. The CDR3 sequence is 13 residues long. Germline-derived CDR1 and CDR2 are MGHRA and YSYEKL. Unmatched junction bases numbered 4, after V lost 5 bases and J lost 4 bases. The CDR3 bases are TGCGCCAGCAGCTCCCGGACAGGAGAGACCCAGTACTTC. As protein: CASSSRTGETQYF.

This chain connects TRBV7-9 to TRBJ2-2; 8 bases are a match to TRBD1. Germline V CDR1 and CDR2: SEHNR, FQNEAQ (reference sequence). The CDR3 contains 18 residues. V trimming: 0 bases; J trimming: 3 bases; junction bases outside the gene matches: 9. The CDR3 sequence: CASSLASIVDRDTGELFF. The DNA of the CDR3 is TGTGCCAGCAGCTTAGCCTCAATCGTGGACAGGGACACCGGGGAGCTGTTTTTT.

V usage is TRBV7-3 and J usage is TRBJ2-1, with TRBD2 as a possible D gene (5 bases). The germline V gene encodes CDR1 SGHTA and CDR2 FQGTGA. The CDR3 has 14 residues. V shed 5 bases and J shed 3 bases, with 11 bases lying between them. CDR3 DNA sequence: TGTGCCAGCAGCCCTGGACTGGGCTACAATGAGCAGTTCTTC. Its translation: CASSPGLGYNEQFF. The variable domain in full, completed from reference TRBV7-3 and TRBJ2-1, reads GAGVSQTPSNKVTEKGKYVELRCDPISGHTALYWYRQSLGQGPEFLIYFQGTGAADDSGLPNDRFFAVRPEGSVSTLKIQRTERGDSAVYLCASSPGLGYNEQFFGPGTRLTVL.

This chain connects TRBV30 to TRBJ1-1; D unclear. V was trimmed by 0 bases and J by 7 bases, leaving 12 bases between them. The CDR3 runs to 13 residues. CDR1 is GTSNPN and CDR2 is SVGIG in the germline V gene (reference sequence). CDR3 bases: TGTGCCTGGAGTGTTGGCAGCCAGGATGAAGCTTTCTTT. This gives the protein CAWSVGSQDEAFF.

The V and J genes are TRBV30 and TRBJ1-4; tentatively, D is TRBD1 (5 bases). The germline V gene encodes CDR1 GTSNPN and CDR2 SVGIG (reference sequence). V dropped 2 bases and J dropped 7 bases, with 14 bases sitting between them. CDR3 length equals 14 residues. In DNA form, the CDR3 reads TGTGCCTGGAGTCCGGGGCGAGCGGGTGAAAAACTGTTTTTT. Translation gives CAWSPGRAGEKLFF.

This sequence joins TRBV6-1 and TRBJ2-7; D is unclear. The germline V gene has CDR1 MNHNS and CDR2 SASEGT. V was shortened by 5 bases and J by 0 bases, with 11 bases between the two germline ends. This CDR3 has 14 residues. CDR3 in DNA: TGTGCCAGCAGTACAATCCTTTCCTCCTACGAGCAGTACTTC. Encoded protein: CASSTILSSYEQYF.

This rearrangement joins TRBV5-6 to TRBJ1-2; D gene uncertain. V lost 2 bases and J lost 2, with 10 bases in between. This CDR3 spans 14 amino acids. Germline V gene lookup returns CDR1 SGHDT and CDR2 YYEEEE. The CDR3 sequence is CASSFWEGNYGYTF. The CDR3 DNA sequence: TGTGCCAGCAGCTTTTGGGAAGGGAACTATGGCTACACCTTC.

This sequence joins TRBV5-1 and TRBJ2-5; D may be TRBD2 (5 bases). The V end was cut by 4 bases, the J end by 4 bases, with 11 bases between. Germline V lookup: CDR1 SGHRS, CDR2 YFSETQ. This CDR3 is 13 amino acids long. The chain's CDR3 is CASSNLATETQYF. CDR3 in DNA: TGCGCCAGCAGCAACCTAGCTACAGAGACCCAGTACTTC.

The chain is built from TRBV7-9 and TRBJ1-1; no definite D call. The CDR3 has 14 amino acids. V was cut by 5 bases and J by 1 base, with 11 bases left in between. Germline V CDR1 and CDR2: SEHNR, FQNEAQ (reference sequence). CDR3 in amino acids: CASSPEGGNTEAFF. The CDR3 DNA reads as TGTGCCAGCAGCCCAGAGGGCGGGAACACTGAAGCTTTCTTT.